This is a list of T cell receptor beta chains from one sample in a study of long-term antiretroviral therapy in people with HIV. Data came from immunoSEQ multiplex PCR; TCRdb stores just in-frame clones and leaves some out. The sample gives more than 30,000 clones, more than 75% of which show up once; 3.2% is in the top ten. Sequenced here: unsorted PBMCs, sampled 1.9 years after starting antiretroviral therapy. These receptors all stem from a man between 18 and 35 years old with HIV. Both conserved end residues are part of each CDR3. Each record gives: CDR3 length, D gene, J gene, V gene, clone size, CDR3 DNA, CDR3 protein. A D gene is named only where the DNA matches it firmly. For some rows the clone size is stated as once, few or many, or as a class when expanded; others skip it.

len: 20
d_gene: NA
j_gene: TRBJ2-7
v_gene: TRBV18
abundance: NA
CDR3nt: TGTGCCAGCTCACCCCAAGGAGACAGGGAGGAGACAGGGAGCCCCTACGAGCAGTACTTC
CDR3aa: CASSPQGDREETGSPYEQYF

len: 15
d_gene: NA
j_gene: TRBJ2-1
v_gene: TRBV5-6
abundance: NA
CDR3nt: TGTGCCAGCAGTTCCGGGACAGCGGGATACAATGAGCAGTTCTTC
CDR3aa: CASSSGTAGYNEQFF

len: 14
d_gene: NA
j_gene: TRBJ1-2
v_gene: TRBV5-5
abundance: NA
CDR3nt: TGTGCCAGCAGCTTGAGCGCCCAGGATGAGGGCTACACCTTC
CDR3aa: CASSLSAQDEGYTF

len: 13
d_gene: NA
j_gene: TRBJ2-4
v_gene: TRBV5-4
abundance: once
CDR3nt: TGTGCCAGCAGCTTTGCGACAGAAAACATTCAGTACTTC
CDR3aa: CASSFATENIQYF

len: 16
d_gene: NA
j_gene: TRBJ2-3
v_gene: TRBV5-6
abundance: NA
CDR3nt: TGTGCCAGCAGCTTCGAGTTTAGGCCAGTCACAGATACGCAGTATTTT
CDR3aa: CASSFEFRPVTDTQYF

len: 14
d_gene: NA
j_gene: TRBJ1-6
v_gene: TRBV5-1
abundance: NA
CDR3nt: TGCGCCAGCAGCTTGAAAGGGGAAGATTCACCCCTCCACTTT
CDR3aa: CASSLKGEDSPLHF

len: 11
d_gene: NA
j_gene: TRBJ2-5
v_gene: TRBV28
abundance: NA
CDR3nt: TGTGCCAGCGTAGCCTCTGAGACCCAGTACTTC
CDR3aa: CASVASETQYF

len: 14
d_gene: NA
j_gene: TRBJ2-5
v_gene: TRBV19
abundance: NA
CDR3nt: TGTGCCAGTAGTATAGGCGGACCCCCAGAGACCCAGTACTTC
CDR3aa: CASSIGGPPETQYF

len: 10
d_gene: NA
j_gene: TRBJ2-5
v_gene: TRBV6-1
abundance: NA
CDR3nt: TGTGCCAGCGCATGGGAGACCCAGTACTTC
CDR3aa: CASAWETQYF

len: 12
d_gene: NA
j_gene: TRBJ1-3
v_gene: TRBV2
abundance: few
CDR3nt: TGTGCCAGCAGTGTCCAGGCCCTCACCATATATTTT
CDR3aa: CASSVQALTIYF

len: 15
d_gene: NA
j_gene: TRBJ1-3
v_gene: TRBV7-9
abundance: NA
CDR3nt: TGTGCCAGCAGCGCAACGGGGACGCTGGGAAACACCATATATTTT
CDR3aa: CASSATGTLGNTIYF

len: 12
d_gene: NA
j_gene: TRBJ1-6
v_gene: TRBV6-1
abundance: few
CDR3nt: TGTGCCAGCAGTGATCCTAGTTCACCCCTCCACTTT
CDR3aa: CASSDPSSPLHF

len: 13
d_gene: TRBD1
j_gene: TRBJ2-7
v_gene: TRBV7-6
abundance: once
CDR3nt: TGTGCCAGCAGCCAGACAGGGGGCGGCGAGCAGTACTTC
CDR3aa: CASSQTGGGEQYF

len: 14
d_gene: NA
j_gene: TRBJ2-3
v_gene: TRBV7-2
abundance: NA
CDR3nt: TGTGCCAGCAGCTTAGTGCTGGTCACAGATACGCAGTATTTT
CDR3aa: CASSLVLVTDTQYF

len: 11
d_gene: NA
j_gene: TRBJ2-2
v_gene: TRBV29-1
abundance: NA
CDR3nt: TGCAGCGTAAAGGGTACCGGGGAGCTGTTTTTT
CDR3aa: CSVKGTGELFF

len: 15
d_gene: TRBD1
j_gene: TRBJ1-4
v_gene: TRBV19
abundance: NA
CDR3nt: TGTGCCAGTAGGAGAGACGGGACAGGGCATGAAAAACTGTTTTTT
CDR3aa: CASRRDGTGHEKLFF

len: 12
d_gene: NA
j_gene: TRBJ1-6
v_gene: TRBV28
abundance: NA
CDR3nt: TGTGCCACCCTAAGGGGGAATTCACCCCTCCACTTT
CDR3aa: CATLRGNSPLHF

len: 13
d_gene: NA
j_gene: TRBJ1-4
v_gene: TRBV28
abundance: few
CDR3nt: TGTGCCAGCAGTTTTATTGCGGACGAAAAACTGTTTTTT
CDR3aa: CASSFIADEKLFF

len: 20
d_gene: TRBD2
j_gene: TRBJ2-1
v_gene: TRBV6-1
abundance: NA
CDR3nt: TGTGCCAGCAGTGAAGCGCTTGGGCTAGCGGGGGGGCCGAGGTACAATGAGCAGTTCTTC
CDR3aa: CASSEALGLAGGPRYNEQFF

len: 14
d_gene: NA
j_gene: TRBJ1-4
v_gene: TRBV2
abundance: NA
CDR3nt: TGTGCCAGCAGTGAAAGGACTCGGGATGGAAAACTGTTTTTT
CDR3aa: CASSERTRDGKLFF

len: 16
d_gene: NA
j_gene: TRBJ2-2
v_gene: TRBV12-2
abundance: NA
CDR3nt: TGTGCAAGTCGCTTAGCCCGGGGATCTAACACCGGGGAGCTGTTTTTT
CDR3aa: CASRLARGSNTGELFF

len: 12
d_gene: NA
j_gene: TRBJ1-1
v_gene: TRBV11-2
abundance: NA
CDR3nt: TGTGCCAGCAGCTGGACCAACACTGAAGCTTTCTTT
CDR3aa: CASSWTNTEAFF

len: 13
d_gene: NA
j_gene: TRBJ1-2
v_gene: TRBV28
abundance: few
CDR3nt: TGTGCCAGCAGTTTCTCCCTGGACTATGGCTACACCTTC
CDR3aa: CASSFSLDYGYTF

len: 13
d_gene: NA
j_gene: TRBJ2-2
v_gene: TRBV5-1
abundance: once
CDR3nt: TGCGCCAGCAGCCCTACGGGCACCGGGGAGCTGTTTTTT
CDR3aa: CASSPTGTGELFF

len: 14
d_gene: NA
j_gene: TRBJ1-4
v_gene: TRBV28
abundance: NA
CDR3nt: TGTGCCAGCAGTATCCCCGGGGGGGATGAAAAACTGTTTTTT
CDR3aa: CASSIPGGDEKLFF

len: 14
d_gene: TRBD2
j_gene: TRBJ2-3
v_gene: TRBV19
abundance: NA
CDR3nt: TGTGCCAGTAGTACCAGACTAGCTGCAGATACGCAGTATTTT
CDR3aa: CASSTRLAADTQYF

len: 12
d_gene: TRBD2
j_gene: TRBJ2-3
v_gene: TRBV29-1
abundance: once
CDR3nt: TGCAGCGTTCCGGGGGGGCAAGATACGCAGTATTTT
CDR3aa: CSVPGGQDTQYF

len: 14
d_gene: TRBD2
j_gene: TRBJ2-3
v_gene: TRBV28
abundance: NA
CDR3nt: TGTGCCAGCAGTCCTCGGGGGGTATCAGATACGCAGTATTTT
CDR3aa: CASSPRGVSDTQYF

len: 15
d_gene: TRBD2
j_gene: TRBJ2-5
v_gene: TRBV6-5
abundance: NA
CDR3nt: TGTGCCAGCAGAGTGGGACTAGCGGGGGTTGAGACCCAGTACTTC
CDR3aa: CASRVGLAGVETQYF

len: 13
d_gene: TRBD2
j_gene: TRBJ2-1
v_gene: TRBV11-3
abundance: NA
CDR3nt: TGTGCCAGCAGCCTGCGGGGGTACAATGAGCAGTTCTTC
CDR3aa: CASSLRGYNEQFF

len: 13
d_gene: NA
j_gene: TRBJ1-2
v_gene: TRBV29-1
abundance: few
CDR3nt: TGCAGCGTTCGACACACCGGTCGGAATGGCTACACCTTC
CDR3aa: CSVRHTGRNGYTF

len: 16
d_gene: NA
j_gene: TRBJ1-3
v_gene: TRBV7-6
abundance: once
CDR3nt: TGTGCCAGCAGCTCCTCGTCGATAATCGCAGGAAACACCATATATTTT
CDR3aa: CASSSSSIIAGNTIYF

len: 14
d_gene: NA
j_gene: TRBJ1-4
v_gene: TRBV6-5
abundance: NA
CDR3nt: TGTGCCTCCCGGGGGCGCACAACTAATGAAAAACTGTTTTTT
CDR3aa: CASRGRTTNEKLFF

len: 13
d_gene: TRBD1
j_gene: TRBJ1-1
v_gene: TRBV5-1
abundance: NA
CDR3nt: TGCGCCAGCAGCTTGGACGGACAGGGGGAAGCTTTCTTT
CDR3aa: CASSLDGQGEAFF

len: 14
d_gene: TRBD1
j_gene: TRBJ1-2
v_gene: TRBV6-1
abundance: NA
CDR3nt: TGTGCCAGCAGTGGCGGACAGGGAATGGTTGGCTACACCTTC
CDR3aa: CASSGGQGMVGYTF

len: 15
d_gene: NA
j_gene: TRBJ1-1
v_gene: TRBV18
abundance: NA
CDR3nt: TGTGCCAGCTCACGGGGCGCAACGATGAACACTGAAGCTTTCTTT
CDR3aa: CASSRGATMNTEAFF

len: 14
d_gene: NA
j_gene: TRBJ1-1
v_gene: TRBV19
abundance: NA
CDR3nt: TGTGCCAGTAGTGAGTCCCTCGGGCACACTGAAGCTTTCTTT
CDR3aa: CASSESLGHTEAFF

len: 15
d_gene: NA
j_gene: TRBJ2-7
v_gene: TRBV6-6
abundance: NA
CDR3nt: TGTGCCAGCAGTTACTCGAAGTATGTCACCTACGAGCAGTACTTC
CDR3aa: CASSYSKYVTYEQYF

len: 13
d_gene: NA
j_gene: TRBJ1-6
v_gene: TRBV7-3
abundance: NA
CDR3nt: TGTGCCAGCAGCTTAAGGACCAATTCACCCCTCCACTTT
CDR3aa: CASSLRTNSPLHF

len: 15
d_gene: NA
j_gene: TRBJ2-7
v_gene: TRBV28
abundance: NA
CDR3nt: TGTGCCAGCAGTTTATTCGTCCCCGAATCCTACGAGCAGTACTTC
CDR3aa: CASSLFVPESYEQYF

len: 10
d_gene: NA
j_gene: TRBJ1-6
v_gene: TRBV6-1
abundance: NA
CDR3nt: TGTGCCAGCAGTGAGCCCCCCCTCCACTTT
CDR3aa: CASSEPPLHF

len: 15
d_gene: TRBD1
j_gene: TRBJ1-1
v_gene: TRBV28
abundance: NA
CDR3nt: TGTGCCAGCAGTCGACAGGGGGCGCGGATCACTGAAGCTTTCTTT
CDR3aa: CASSRQGARITEAFF

len: 12
d_gene: NA
j_gene: TRBJ1-6
v_gene: TRBV7-9
abundance: NA
CDR3nt: TGTGCCAGCAGCCAGGGGAATTCACCCCTCCACTTT
CDR3aa: CASSQGNSPLHF

len: 14
d_gene: NA
j_gene: TRBJ2-3
v_gene: TRBV18
abundance: NA
CDR3nt: TGTGCCAGCTCACCATACGGGGGCATTGATACGCAGTATTTT
CDR3aa: CASSPYGGIDTQYF

len: 13
d_gene: NA
j_gene: TRBJ2-5
v_gene: TRBV19
abundance: NA
CDR3nt: TGTGCCAGTAGCCTCCAGAGCCAAGAGACCCAGTACTTC
CDR3aa: CASSLQSQETQYF

len: 15
d_gene: NA
j_gene: TRBJ1-4
v_gene: TRBV19
abundance: NA
CDR3nt: TGTGCCAGTAGTGACCGGGGAAAGACTAATGAAAAACTGTTTTTT
CDR3aa: CASSDRGKTNEKLFF

len: 14
d_gene: NA
j_gene: TRBJ1-6
v_gene: TRBV2
abundance: NA
CDR3nt: TGTGCCAGCAAGACAGGCTCCTATAATTCACCCCTCCACTTT
CDR3aa: CASKTGSYNSPLHF

len: 12
d_gene: TRBD1
j_gene: TRBJ1-4
v_gene: TRBV6-6
abundance: few
CDR3nt: TGTGCCAGCAGCCCTACGACAGGGGGTCCCTTTTTT
CDR3aa: CASSPTTGGPFF

len: 14
d_gene: NA
j_gene: TRBJ1-4
v_gene: TRBV7-2
abundance: NA
CDR3nt: TGTGCCAGCAGCCCCCGGTCGATGGGTGAAAAACTGTTTTTT
CDR3aa: CASSPRSMGEKLFF

len: 16
d_gene: NA
j_gene: TRBJ1-6
v_gene: TRBV5-1
abundance: few
CDR3nt: TGCGCCAGCAGCTTGGGAATCCGGGACACCAATTCACCCCTCCACTTT
CDR3aa: CASSLGIRDTNSPLHF

len: 14
d_gene: TRBD1
j_gene: TRBJ1-4
v_gene: TRBV27
abundance: NA
CDR3nt: TGTGCCAGCAGTCCTAGACAGGGCGCTGAAAAACTGTTTTTT
CDR3aa: CASSPRQGAEKLFF

len: 15
d_gene: TRBD1
j_gene: TRBJ1-5
v_gene: TRBV2
abundance: once
CDR3nt: TGTGCCAGCAGCGCCGGGACAGGGGGCTATCAGCCCCAGCATTTT
CDR3aa: CASSAGTGGYQPQHF

len: 16
d_gene: NA
j_gene: TRBJ1-4
v_gene: TRBV19
abundance: NA
CDR3nt: TGTGCCAGTAGTATCCTGACCGGGACCCTAAATGAAAAACTGTTTTTT
CDR3aa: CASSILTGTLNEKLFF

len: 17
d_gene: TRBD2
j_gene: TRBJ2-5
v_gene: TRBV6-1
abundance: NA
CDR3nt: TGTGCCAGCAGTGAACCGGTAGCGGGAGGGTACCAAGAGACCCAGTACTTC
CDR3aa: CASSEPVAGGYQETQYF

len: 14
d_gene: NA
j_gene: TRBJ2-2
v_gene: TRBV6-5
abundance: NA
CDR3nt: TGTGCCAGCAGTTCCACTTTTAACACCGGGGAGCTGTTTTTT
CDR3aa: CASSSTFNTGELFF